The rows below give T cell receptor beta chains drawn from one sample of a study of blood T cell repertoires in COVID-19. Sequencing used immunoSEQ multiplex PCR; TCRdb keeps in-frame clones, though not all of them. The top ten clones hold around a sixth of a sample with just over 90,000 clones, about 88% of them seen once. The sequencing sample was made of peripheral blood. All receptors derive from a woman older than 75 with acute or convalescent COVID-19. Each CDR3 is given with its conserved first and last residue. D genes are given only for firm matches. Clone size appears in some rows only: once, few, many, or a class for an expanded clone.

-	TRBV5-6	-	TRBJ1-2	CASSYLGGAHSYGYTF	TGTGCCAGCAGCTACCTCGGGGGGGCGCACTCCTATGGCTACACCTTC
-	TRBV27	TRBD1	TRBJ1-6	CATRTGEAYNSPLHF	TGTGCCACCCGGACAGGGGAGGCCTATAATTCACCCCTCCACTTT
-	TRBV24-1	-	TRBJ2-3	CATGAGTDTQYF	TGTGCCACCGGGGCGGGCACAGATACGCAGTATTTT
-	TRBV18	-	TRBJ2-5	CASSEHHNQETQYF	TGTGCCAGCTCAGAACATCACAACCAAGAGACCCAGTACTTC
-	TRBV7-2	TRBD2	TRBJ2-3	CASSISGGASDTQYF	TGTGCCAGCAGCATTAGCGGGGGGGCCTCAGATACGCAGTATTTT
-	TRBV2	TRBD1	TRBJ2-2	CASRSGQGNTGELFF	TGTGCCAGCAGGTCGGGACAGGGGAACACCGGGGAGCTGTTTTTT
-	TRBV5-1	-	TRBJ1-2	CASSLGRGNYGYTF	TGCGCCAGCAGCTTGGGCAGGGGTAACTATGGCTACACCTTC
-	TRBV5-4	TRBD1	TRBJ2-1	CASSLPPGQGEYNEQFF	TGTGCCAGCAGCCTCCCGCCGGGACAGGGGGAATACAATGAGCAGTTCTTC
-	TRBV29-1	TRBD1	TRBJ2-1	CSVARGQNEQFF	TGCAGCGTTGCCAGGGGGCAGAATGAGCAGTTCTTC
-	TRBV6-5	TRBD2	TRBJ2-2	CASSRGGGYTGELFF	TGTGCCAGCAGTAGGGGCGGGGGGTACACCGGGGAGCTGTTTTTT
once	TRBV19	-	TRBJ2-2	CASSLLGTNTGELFF	TGTGCCAGTAGTCTCCTAGGGACAAACACCGGGGAGCTGTTTTTT
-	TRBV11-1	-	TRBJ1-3	CASSYREGGNTIYF	TGTGCCAGCAGCTACAGGGAAGGTGGAAACACCATATATTTT
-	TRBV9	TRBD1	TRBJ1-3	CASSVRQGGNTIYF	TGTGCCAGCAGCGTCCGACAGGGAGGAAACACCATATATTTT
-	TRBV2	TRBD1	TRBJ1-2	CASRGVMGDRVKPGYTF	TGTGCCAGCAGGGGCGTCATGGGGGACAGGGTTAAACCTGGCTACACCTTC
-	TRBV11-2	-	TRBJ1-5	CASSSRGGGQPQHF	TGTGCCAGCAGCTCCCGGGGAGGGGGGCAGCCCCAGCATTTT
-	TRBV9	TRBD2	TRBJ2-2	CASSVGSSGTAGELFF	TGTGCCAGCAGCGTAGGATCTAGCGGGACAGCCGGGGAGCTGTTTTTT
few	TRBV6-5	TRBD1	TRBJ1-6	CASSLTGGWSPLHF	TGTGCCAGCAGTTTAACAGGGGGGTGGTCACCCCTCCACTTT
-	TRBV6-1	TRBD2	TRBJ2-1	CASSEMPGLEYEQFF	TGTGCCAGCAGTGAGATGCCGGGACTAGAGTATGAGCAGTTCTTC
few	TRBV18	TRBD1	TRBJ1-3	CASSPRDRALGNTIYF	TGTGCCAGCTCACCACGGGACAGGGCCTTAGGAAACACCATATATTTT
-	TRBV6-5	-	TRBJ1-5	CASGLTGDSNQPQHF	TGTGCCAGCGGCTTGACAGGTGATAGCAATCAGCCCCAGCATTTT
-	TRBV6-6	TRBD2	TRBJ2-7	CASSPPRTSPKHEQYF	TGTGCCAGCAGTCCTCCTCGGACTAGCCCCAAACACGAGCAGTACTTC
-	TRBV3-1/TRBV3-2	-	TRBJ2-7	CASSPTGSYEQYF	TGTGCCAGCAGCCCTACCGGCTCCTACGAGCAGTACTTC
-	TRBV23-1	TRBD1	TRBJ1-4	CASSQRQGRTNEKLFF	TGCGCCAGCAGTCAAAGACAGGGGAGGACTAATGAAAAACTGTTTTTT
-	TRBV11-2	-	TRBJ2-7	CASSSVLGSAEQYF	TGTGCCAGCAGCTCAGTCTTAGGTAGCGCCGAGCAGTACTTC
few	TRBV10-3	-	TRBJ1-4	CAISGRGVDEKLFF	TGTGCCATCAGCGGAAGGGGCGTTGATGAAAAACTGTTTTTT
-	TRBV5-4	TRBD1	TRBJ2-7	CASSSPGTGPFPYEQYF	TGTGCCAGCAGCTCCCCCGGGACAGGGCCCTTCCCCTACGAGCAGTACTTC